Below are 13 T cell receptor beta chains sequenced from a single sample in a study of CD8+ T cells in alopecia areata. Sample treatment: oral pan-JAK inhibitor, 5-10 mg twice daily. RNA extraction was followed by reverse transcription into cDNA, which acted as the sequencing template. Sequencing was performed with immunoSEQ multiplex PCR; in TCRdb, only in-frame clones are kept and a portion is missing. The sample contains 120,000 or so clones, 50% to 75% of which appear only once. The sample here was CD8+ T cells sorted from blood, taken at week 4, from a patient treated with tofacitinib. The receptors originated from a human donor with alopecia areata.

Notes on this clone: Different DNA sequences within this sample yield the same CDR3. The V call is TRBV6-5, the J call TRBJ1-1; D gene uncertain. V lost 6 bases, J lost 0 bases, and 11 bases lay in between. Germline V lookup: CDR1 MNHEY, CDR2 SVGAGI. The CDR3 extends over 14 amino acids. For the CDR3, the DNA is TGTGCCAGCAGCCCAACCGGGGTGAACACTGAAGCTTTCTTT. Amino acid sequence: CASSPTGVNTEAFF.

This chain connects TRBV18 to TRBJ2-5, with D tentatively TRBD1 (5 bases). This CDR3 has 17 amino acids. The ends were cut back, 3 bases at V and 1 base at J, with 18 bases in the middle. The germline V gene encodes CDR1 KGHSH and CDR2 LQKENI. In DNA form, the CDR3 reads TGTGCCAGCTCACCCCCCCCGACAGACATTTTCCAAGAGACCCAGTACTTC. It specifies CASSPPPTDIFQETQYF.

The chain is built from TRBV27 and TRBJ1-4; a weak D match, TRBD1 (5 bases). The CDR3 runs to 14 residues. CDR1 is MNHEY and CDR2 is SMNVEV in the germline V gene (reference sequence). V lost 0 bases and J lost 11, with 13 bases in between. CDR3: CASSLSGAAGKLFF. The DNA of the CDR3 is TGTGCCAGCAGTTTATCTGGGGCCGCAGGGAAACTGTTTTTT.

This clone was observed a few times. This chain uses TRBV9 with TRBJ2-5; 10 bases map to TRBD2. The V gene's germline CDR1 is SGDLS and CDR2 YYNGEE. V was clipped by 4 bases and J by 1 base; unmatched bases: 13. The CDR3 is 18 residues long. The CDR3 DNA reads TGTGCCAGCAGCTCACGTCCCGGGACTAGCGACATCCAAGAGACCCAGTACTTC. The encoded protein is CASSSRPGTSDIQETQYF.

The rearrangement links TRBV29-1 to TRBJ2-1; 12 nucleotides line up with TRBD2. The CDR3 consists of 17 residues. V was pared by 6 bases and J by 4 bases, with 13 bases of the junction left unmatched. Germline V gene lookup returns CDR1 SQVTM and CDR2 ANQGSEA. As DNA, the CDR3 is TGCAGCGTGGAGACCCCCCGGACTAGCGGGGCTTACAATGAGCAGTTCTTC. It codes for CSVETPRTSGAYNEQFF.

This clone was picked up one time. J is TRBJ1-5 and V is TRBV7-2; possible D gene TRBD1, 5 bases. CDR1 is SGHTA and CDR2 is FQGNSA in the germline V gene. Deletions cut 3 bases from V and 4 bases from J, with 10 bases between. The length of the CDR3 is 14 residues. As DNA, the CDR3 is TGTGCCAGCAGCTTTCGGGCAGGGAATCAGCCCCAGCATTTT. Protein sequence: CASSFRAGNQPQHF.

The V and J genes are TRBV30 and TRBJ2-1; the match to TRBD2 covers 11 bases. This CDR3 is 14 amino acids long. The V gene's germline CDR1 is GTSNPN and CDR2 SVGIG (reference sequence). Losses at the gene ends were 4 bases for V and 8 bases for J; bases not matched to a gene: 7. The CDR3 region has the DNA TGTGCCTGGACCCTAGCGGGGGGCCTCGATGAGCAGTTCTTC. Residues: CAWTLAGGLDEQFF.

This clone showed up just a few times. This chain links TRBV2 with TRBJ2-3, with D tentatively TRBD1 (6 bases). The CDR3 totals 16 residues. The germline V gene encodes CDR1 SNHLY and CDR2 FYNNEI. V shed 1 base and J shed 1 base, with 12 bases lying between them. For the CDR3, the DNA is TGTGCCAGCAGTGAAGACACAGGGTTAGGCACAGATACGCAGTATTTT. This encodes CASSEDTGLGTDTQYF.

The rearrangement links TRBV5-1 to TRBJ2-7, with 7 bases lining up with TRBD1. Germline lookup yields CDR1 SGHRS and CDR2 YFSETQ. This CDR3 has 15 amino acids. Germline trimming cut 4 bases from V and 2 bases from J; bases unmatched to any gene: 9. CDR3 sequence reads: CASSRGDRETYEQYF. CDR3 nucleotides: TGCGCCAGCAGCCGAGGCGACAGGGAGACCTACGAGCAGTACTTC.

A remark on this clone: Other DNA sequences of this sample code for an identical CDR3. The rearrangement links TRBV29-1 to TRBJ1-1; D ambiguous. Trimming took off 1 base at V and 0 bases at J, with 3 bases between the two ends. This CDR3 comprises 12 residues. CDR1 is SQVTM, CDR2 ANQGSEA, per germline. DNA of the CDR3: TGCAGCGTTGAAGCCCTGAACACTGAAGCTTTCTTT. Translation gives CSVEALNTEAFF.

J is TRBJ2-5 and V is TRBV4-3; D is unresolved. The CDR3 sequence is 13 residues long. Germline CDR1 and CDR2: LGHNA and YSLEER. The ends were cut back, 1 base at V and 10 bases at J, with 13 bases in the middle. The DNA of the CDR3 is TGCGCCAGCAGCCAAGCCACTTCGGCCCACCAGTACTTC. This codes for CASSQATSAHQYF.

This clone was counted a few times. The chain carries TRBV6-6 and TRBJ2-5; D is possibly TRBD1 (5 bases). This CDR3 contains 13 residues. Looked up from germline, CDR1 is MNHNY and CDR2 is SVGAGI (reference sequence). V was clipped by 10 bases and J by 5 bases, with 17 bases between them. The CDR3 coding sequence is TGTGCCACCGCCAGGGCTCCCTGGGAGACCCAGTACTTC. Translated: CATARAPWETQYF.

The gene calls are TRBV29-1 and TRBJ2-3; 9 nucleotides align to TRBD1. Trimming cost V 1 base and J 7 bases; bases outside gene matches: 6. This CDR3 has 14 amino acids. Germline assignment: CDR1 SQVTM and CDR2 ANQGSEA. The CDR3 loop reads CSVEALDRGNTQYF. The CDR3 region has the DNA TGCAGCGTTGAAGCCCTGGACAGGGGTAATACGCAGTATTTT.